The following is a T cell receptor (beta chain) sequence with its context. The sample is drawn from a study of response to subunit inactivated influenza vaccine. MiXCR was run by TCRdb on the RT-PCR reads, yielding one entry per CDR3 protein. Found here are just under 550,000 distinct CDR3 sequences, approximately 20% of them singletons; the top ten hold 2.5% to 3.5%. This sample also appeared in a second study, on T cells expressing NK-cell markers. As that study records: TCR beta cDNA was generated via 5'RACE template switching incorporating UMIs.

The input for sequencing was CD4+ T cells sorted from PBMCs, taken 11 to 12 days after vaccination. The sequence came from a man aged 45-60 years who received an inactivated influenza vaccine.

The DNA of the CDR3 is TGTGCCAGCAGCTTTAGCGGGAGGGCCGCCGGGGAGCTGTTTTTT. Residues: CASSFSGRAAGELFF. The chain employs TRBV5-4 and TRBJ2-2; 11 nucleotides line up with TRBD2. Trimming at V came to 2 bases and at J to 6 bases, leaving 3 bases not matched to a gene. This CDR3 spans 15 amino acids. Germline V gives CDR1 SGHNT, CDR2 YYREEE (reference sequence).